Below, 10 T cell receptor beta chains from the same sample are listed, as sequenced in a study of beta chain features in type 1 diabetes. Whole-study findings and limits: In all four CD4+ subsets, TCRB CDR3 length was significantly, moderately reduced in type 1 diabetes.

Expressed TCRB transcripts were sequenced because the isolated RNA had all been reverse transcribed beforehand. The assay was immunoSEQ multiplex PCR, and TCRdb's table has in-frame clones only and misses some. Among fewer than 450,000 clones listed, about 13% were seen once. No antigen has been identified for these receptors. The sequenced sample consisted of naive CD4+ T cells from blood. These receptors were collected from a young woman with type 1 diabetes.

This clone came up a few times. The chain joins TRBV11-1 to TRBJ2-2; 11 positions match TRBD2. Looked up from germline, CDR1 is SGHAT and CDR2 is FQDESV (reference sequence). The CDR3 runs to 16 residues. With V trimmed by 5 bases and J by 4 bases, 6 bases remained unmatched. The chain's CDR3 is CASSQLAGEGTGELFF. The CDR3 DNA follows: TGTGCCAGCAGCCAACTAGCGGGAGAGGGCACCGGGGAGCTGTTTTTT.

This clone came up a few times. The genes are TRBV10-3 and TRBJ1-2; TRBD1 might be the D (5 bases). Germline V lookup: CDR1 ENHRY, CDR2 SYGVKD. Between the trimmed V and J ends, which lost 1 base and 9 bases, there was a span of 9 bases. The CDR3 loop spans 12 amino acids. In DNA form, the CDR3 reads TGTGCCATCAGTGAGTGGGACTACCGCTACACCTTC. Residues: CAISEWDYRYTF.

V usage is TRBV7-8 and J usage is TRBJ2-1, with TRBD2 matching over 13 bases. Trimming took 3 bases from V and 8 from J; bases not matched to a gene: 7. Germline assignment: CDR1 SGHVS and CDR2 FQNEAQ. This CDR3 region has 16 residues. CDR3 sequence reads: CASSFPGLAGIDEQFF. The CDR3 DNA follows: TGTGCCAGCAGCTTTCCGGGACTAGCGGGAATCGATGAGCAGTTCTTC.

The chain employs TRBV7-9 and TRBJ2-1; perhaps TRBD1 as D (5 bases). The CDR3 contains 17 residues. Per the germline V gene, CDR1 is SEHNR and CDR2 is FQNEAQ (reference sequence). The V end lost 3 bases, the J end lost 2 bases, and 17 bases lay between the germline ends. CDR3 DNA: TGTGCCAGCAGCTTCGGGTCGGCAACAGGCGCCTACAATGAGCAGTTCTTC. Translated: CASSFGSATGAYNEQFF.

The CDR3 sequence: CASSPGSSPNTGELFF. The CDR3, as DNA: TGTGCCAGCAGCCCGGGTTCCTCCCCAAACACCGGGGAGCTGTTTTTT. The chain is built from TRBV11-3 and TRBJ2-2; D uncertain. This CDR3 comprises 16 residues. Trimming took 5 bases from V and 2 from J, leaving 15 bases between them. Germline V gene data show CDR1 as SGHNT and CDR2 as YENEEA.

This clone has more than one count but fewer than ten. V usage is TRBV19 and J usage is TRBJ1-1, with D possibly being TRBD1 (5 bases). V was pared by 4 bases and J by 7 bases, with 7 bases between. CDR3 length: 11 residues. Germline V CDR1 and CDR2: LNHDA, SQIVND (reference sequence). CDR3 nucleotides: TGTGCCAGTAGTACGACAGTTGAAGCTTTCTTT. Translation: CASSTTVEAFF.

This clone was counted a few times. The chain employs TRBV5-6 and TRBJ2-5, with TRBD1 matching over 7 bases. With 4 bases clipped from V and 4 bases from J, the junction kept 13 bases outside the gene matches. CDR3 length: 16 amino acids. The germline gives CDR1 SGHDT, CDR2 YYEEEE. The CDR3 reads CASSPGIDRAGETQYF. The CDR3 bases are TGTGCCAGCAGCCCCGGGATCGACAGGGCAGGAGAGACCCAGTACTTC.

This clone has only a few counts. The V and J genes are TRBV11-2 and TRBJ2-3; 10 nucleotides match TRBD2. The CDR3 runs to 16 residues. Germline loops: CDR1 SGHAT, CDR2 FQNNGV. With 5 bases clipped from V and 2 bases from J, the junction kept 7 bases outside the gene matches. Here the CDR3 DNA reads TGTGCCAGCAGCCTCATAGCGGGAGGACTCACAGATACGCAGTATTTT. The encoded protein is CASSLIAGGLTDTQYF.

The CDR3 sequence is CASSRTRDNEQFF. CDR3 nucleotides: TGCGCCAGCAGCCGGACTAGGGACAATGAGCAGTTCTTC. The chain links TRBV5-1 to TRBJ2-1; TRBD2 matches at 7 bases. V shed 4 bases, J shed 5 bases, and the junction held 3 bases outside the gene matches. This CDR3 has 13 residues. Germline CDR1 reads SGHRS; CDR2 reads YFSETQ.

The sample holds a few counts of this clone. The CDR3 nucleotides read TGTGCCAGCTCAGCACAGGTTGCGGGCGACGAGCAGTACGTC. Its protein product is CASSAQVAGDEQYV. The gene calls are TRBV18 and TRBJ2-7, with D tentatively TRBD1 or TRBD2 (5 bases each). Germline loops: CDR1 KGHSH, CDR2 LQKENI. The CDR3 has 14 amino acids. The V gene lost 5 bases and the J gene lost 5 bases, with 16 bases spanning the gap.